These 18 T cell receptor beta chains came from one sample sequenced in a study of spatial heterogeneity in lung cancer (dated by TCRdb to the late 2010s). Library preparation was by 5' RACE. Sequencing relied on a NextSeq 500. Using fastp trimming at Q25 and MiXCR clonotype assembly, TCRdb reanalyzed the public sequencing data and kept in-frame beta chains. Here each entry gathers all rows of one CDR3 protein and keeps the most common genes and DNA. The sample profile shows about 46,000 distinct CDR3 sequences; around 11% of them were found once. The leading ten clones occupy 32% of the sample. The time point label, read with the paper, signifies: blood at routine non-recurrence follow-up after resection. The sample consisted of PBMCs, taken at follow-up. The receptors derive from a male donor with early-stage non-small cell lung cancer.

Points on this clonotype: Compared with germline, one end of the junction differs, possibly owing to a read error. V and J are TRBV5-4 and TRBJ1-4; 12 bases are shared with TRBD1. This CDR3 region has 16 residues. Germline-derived CDR1 and CDR2 are SGHNT and YYREEE (reference sequence). CDR3 in amino acids: CASTLGQGAANEKLFF. The CDR3 DNA reads as TGTGCCAGCACCTTGGGACAGGGGGCAGCTAATGAAAAACTGTTTTTT.

Many counts were recorded for this clonotype. The CDR3 region has the DNA TGTGCCAGCAGTGGAACAGGGGGTGTCACTGAAGCTTTCTTT. Its translation is CASSGTGGVTEAFF. This chain connects TRBV12-3 or TRBV12-4 to TRBJ1-1; 8 positions match TRBD1. CDR3 length equals 14 residues. The trim removed 5 bases at V and 4 bases at J, leaving 6 bases unmatched.

This clonotype was recorded at least ten times. The V gene is TRBV9, the J gene TRBJ1-2; D unresolved. The CDR3 sequence is 14 residues long. Deletions cut 4 bases from V and 0 bases from J, with 10 bases between. The germline V gene has CDR1 SGDLS and CDR2 YYNGEE. The CDR3 bases are TGTGCCAGCAGCCCCAGTGAGACTAACTATGGCTACACCTTC. Residues: CASSPSETNYGYTF. Filled out from reference TRBV9 and TRBJ1-2, the complete variable domain reads DSGVTQTPKHLITATGQRVTLRCSPRSGDLSVYWYQQSLDQGLQFLIQYYNGEERAKGNILERFSAQQFPDLHSELNLSSLELGDSALYFCASSPSETNYGYTFGSGTRLTVV.

The table lists this clonotype with many counts. The chain carries TRBV20-1 and TRBJ1-1; tentative D call: TRBD1 (5 bases). Germline V gene lookup returns CDR1 DFQATT and CDR2 SNEGSKA (reference sequence). The CDR3 consists of 13 residues. CDR3 coding DNA: TGCAGACCCACCAGGGATTATAACACTGAAGCTTTCTTT. Its translation is CRPTRDYNTEAFF.

The chain recombines TRBV21-1 with TRBJ1-6. TRBV21-1 is a pseudogene locus. The CDR3 contains 17 residues. This CDR3 reads CASSKVKASSYNSPLHF. The DNA for the CDR3 is TGTGCCAGCAGCAAAGTGAAGGCAAGCTCCTATAATTCACCCCTCCACTTT.

This clonotype was detected ten times or more. The chain joins TRBV7-2 to TRBJ1-2; TRBD1 matches at 9 bases. The CDR3 loop spans 14 amino acids. Per germline, CDR1 SGHTA and CDR2 FQGNSA. Trimming removed 5 bases from V and 3 bases from J; junction bases left unmatched: 4. CDR3 DNA: TGTGCCAGCAGCCTACGGGACAGGGACTATGGCTACACCTTC. Protein sequence: CASSLRDRDYGYTF.

For the CDR3, the DNA is TGCGCCAGCAGCTTGGAGGCCGGGGCGAGTTCACCCCTCCACTTT. Translated, it gives CASSLEAGASSPLHF. The rearrangement joins TRBV5-1 to TRBJ1-6; D perhaps matches TRBD1 (5 bases). The CDR3 runs to 15 residues. Germline V gene lookup returns CDR1 SGHRS and CDR2 YFSETQ. Deletions cut 0 bases from V and 9 bases from J, with 13 bases between.

The J gene is TRBJ2-7, the V gene TRBV12-3 or TRBV12-4; the D is unclear. This CDR3 region has 11 residues. V shed 5 bases and J shed 7 bases, with 9 bases lying between them. The CDR3 loop reads CASSLSEEQYF. The CDR3 bases are TGTGCCAGCAGTCTGTCGGAGGAGCAGTACTTC.

As for this clonotype: Compared with germline, one end of the junction differs, possibly owing to a read error. CDR3: CASSFQGRTEAFF. The DNA for the CDR3 is TGTGCCAGCAGCTTTCAGGGTCGCACTGAGGCTTTCTTT. This chain connects TRBV7-9 to TRBJ1-1; a possible D gene is TRBD1 (5 bases). This CDR3 is built from 13 residues. In germline, CDR1 is SEHNR, CDR2 FQNEAQ (reference sequence).

The V call is TRBV2, the J call TRBJ2-3; TRBD1 matches at 9 bases. This CDR3 is built from 15 residues. V lost 3 bases to trimming and J lost 6 bases; unmatched junction nucleotides: 7. From germline, CDR1 is SNHLY and CDR2 FYNNEI. The CDR3 DNA sequence: TGTGCCAGCAGTGAGGCGGGACAGGGTAGGGATACGCAGTATTTT. Translated, it gives CASSEAGQGRDTQYF.

The genes are TRBV7-9 and TRBJ2-1; 16 nucleotides align to TRBD2. The CDR3 loop spans 16 amino acids. Losses at the gene ends were 5 bases for V and 9 bases for J; bases not matched to a gene: 7. From germline, CDR1 is SEHNR and CDR2 FQNEAQ (reference sequence). CDR3 nucleotides: TGTGCCAGCAGCCGTCCGGGACTAGCGGGAGGGACTGAGCAGTTCTTC. It codes for CASSRPGLAGGTEQFF.

This clonotype was seen at least ten times. One end of the junction does not line up with germline, which may come from a read error. The chain combines TRBV29-1 with TRBJ2-1; TRBD1 is a possible D gene (6 bases). Germline CDR1 and CDR2: SQVTM and ANQGSEA. The CDR3 is made up of 13 amino acids. CDR3 protein: CSVAWTAYNEQFF. The CDR3 DNA sequence: TGCAGCGTTGCATGGACAGCCTATAATGAGCAGTTCTTC.

This clonotype was seen a handful of times. The genes are TRBV5-4 and TRBJ1-1; D remains ambiguous. This CDR3 is 14 amino acids long. Germline V gene sequence: CDR1 SGHNT, CDR2 YYREEE (reference sequence). V was cut by 1 base and J by 0 bases, with 7 bases left in between. CDR3 DNA sequence: TGTGCCAGCAGCTTGCCGGAGGTGAACACTGAAGCTTTCTTT. This gives the protein CASSLPEVNTEAFF.

This clonotype has a count of ten or more. DNA for the CDR3: TGTGCCAGCAGTAAATTTGGAGGGGATCGATCACCCCTCCACTTT. It translates to CASSKFGGDRSPLHF. V usage is TRBV12-3 or TRBV12-4 and J usage is TRBJ1-6; perhaps TRBD1 as D (5 bases). The V end lost 5 bases, the J end lost 10 bases, and 18 bases lay between the germline ends. The CDR3 totals 15 residues.

This clonotype was seen many times. The chain carries TRBV12-3 or TRBV12-4 and TRBJ2-1; 7 nucleotides align to TRBD2. Trimming took 10 bases from V and 4 from J; bases not matched to a gene: 10. The CDR3 sequence is 14 residues long. CDR3 DNA: TGTGCCACCTCGGCGGGAGAACGGTACAATGAGCAGTTCTTC. Residues: CATSAGERYNEQFF.

This clonotype has at least ten counts. The rearrangement joins TRBV27 to TRBJ2-3; D remains ambiguous. The CDR3 is 13 residues long. The V gene's germline CDR1 is MNHEY and CDR2 SMNVEV (reference sequence). The V end was cut by 3 bases, the J end by 3 bases, with 7 bases between. The CDR3 sequence is CASSFLGTDTQYF. The CDR3 DNA sequence: TGTGCCAGCAGTTTCCTGGGGACAGATACGCAGTATTTT.

V is TRBV7-2 and J is TRBJ2-7; D remains unclear. CDR1 is SGHTA, CDR2 FQGNSA, per germline. V lost 0 bases to trimming and J lost 2 bases, with 14 bases between them. This CDR3 comprises 16 residues. The CDR3 here is CASSLALLDGPYEQYF. The CDR3 DNA is TGTGCCAGCAGCTTAGCCCTCTTGGACGGTCCCTACGAGCAGTACTTC.

Remarks on this clonotype: Likely a read error: the CDR3 ends without its conserved phenylalanine or tryptophan. V and J are TRBV12-3 or TRBV12-4 and TRBJ2-3, with 8 bases identical to TRBD2. CDR3 length: 16 amino acids. Trimming at V came to 6 bases and at J to 0 bases, leaving 8 bases not matched to a gene. CDR3 loop: CASRPAGALSTDTQYS. The CDR3 DNA reads TGTGCCAGCAGACCAGCGGGGGCCTTGAGCACAGATACGCAGTATTCT.